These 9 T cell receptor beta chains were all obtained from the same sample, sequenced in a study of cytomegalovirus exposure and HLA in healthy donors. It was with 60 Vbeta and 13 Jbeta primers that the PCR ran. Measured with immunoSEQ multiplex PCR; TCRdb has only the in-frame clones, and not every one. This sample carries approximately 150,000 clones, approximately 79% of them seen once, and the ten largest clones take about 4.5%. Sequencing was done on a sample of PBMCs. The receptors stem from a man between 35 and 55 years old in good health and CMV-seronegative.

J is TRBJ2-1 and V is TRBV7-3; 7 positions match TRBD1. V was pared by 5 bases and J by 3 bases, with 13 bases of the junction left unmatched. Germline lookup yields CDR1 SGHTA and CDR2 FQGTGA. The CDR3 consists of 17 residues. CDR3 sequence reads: CASSPTVRDRDYNEQFF. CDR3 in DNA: TGTGCCAGCAGCCCCACGGTCCGAGACAGGGACTACAATGAGCAGTTCTTC.

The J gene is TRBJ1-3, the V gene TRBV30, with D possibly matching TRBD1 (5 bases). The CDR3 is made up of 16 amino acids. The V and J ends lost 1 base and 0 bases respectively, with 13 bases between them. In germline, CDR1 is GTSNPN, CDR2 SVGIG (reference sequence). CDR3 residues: CAWSGKGGVSGNTIYF. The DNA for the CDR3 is TGTGCCTGGAGTGGTAAGGGAGGGGTCTCTGGAAACACCATATATTTT. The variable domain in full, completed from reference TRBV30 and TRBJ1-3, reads SQTIHQWPATLVQPVGSPLSLECTVEGTSNPNLYWYRQAAGRGLQLLFYSVGIGQISSEVPQNLSASRPQDRQFILSSKKLLLSDSGFYLCAWSGKGGVSGNTIYFGEGSWLTVV.

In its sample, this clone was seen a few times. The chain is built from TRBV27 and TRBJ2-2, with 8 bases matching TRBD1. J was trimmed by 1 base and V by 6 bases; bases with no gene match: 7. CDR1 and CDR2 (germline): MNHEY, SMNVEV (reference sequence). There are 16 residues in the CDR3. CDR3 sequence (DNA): TGTGCCAGCAGCCGGACAGGGAACCTGAACACCGGGGAGCTGTTTTTT. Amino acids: CASSRTGNLNTGELFF.

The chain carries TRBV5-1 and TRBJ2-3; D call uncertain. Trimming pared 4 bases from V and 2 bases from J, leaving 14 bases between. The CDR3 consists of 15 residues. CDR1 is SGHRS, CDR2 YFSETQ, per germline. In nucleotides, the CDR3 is TGCGCCAGCAGCCGTAATCCGACTGACACAGATACGCAGTATTTT. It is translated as CASSRNPTDTDTQYF.

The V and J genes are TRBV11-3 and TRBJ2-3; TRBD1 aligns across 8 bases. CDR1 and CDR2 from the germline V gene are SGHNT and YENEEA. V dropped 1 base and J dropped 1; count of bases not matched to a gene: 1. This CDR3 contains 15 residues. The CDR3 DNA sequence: TGTGCCAGCAGCTTAGGACAGGGGCGCACAGATACGCAGTATTTT. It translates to CASSLGQGRTDTQYF.

CDR3 loop: CASRDRQYTGELFF. The CDR3 DNA is TGTGCCAGCAGGGATAGACAATACACCGGGGAGCTGTTTTTT. This sequence joins TRBV5-8 and TRBJ2-2; unclear D gene. The ends were cut back, 5 bases at V and 3 bases at J, with 11 bases in the middle. The germline CDR1 and CDR2 sequences are SGHTS and YDEGEE. CDR3 length: 14 amino acids.

The CDR3 is CASRTGDEQYF. CDR3 DNA: TGCGCCAGCAGGACAGGGGACGAGCAGTACTTC. The V call is TRBV4-1, the J call TRBJ2-7, with TRBD1 matching over 8 bases. Trimming removed 6 bases from V and 5 bases from J; junction bases left unmatched: 0. This CDR3 comprises 11 residues. Germline lookup yields CDR1 MGHRA and CDR2 YSYEKL.

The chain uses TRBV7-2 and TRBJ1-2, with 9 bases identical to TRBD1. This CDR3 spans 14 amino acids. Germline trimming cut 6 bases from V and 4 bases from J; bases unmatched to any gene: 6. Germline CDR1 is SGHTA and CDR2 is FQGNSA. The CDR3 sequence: CASRKPDRGYGYTF. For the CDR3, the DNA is TGTGCCAGCAGGAAACCGGACAGGGGCTATGGCTACACCTTC.

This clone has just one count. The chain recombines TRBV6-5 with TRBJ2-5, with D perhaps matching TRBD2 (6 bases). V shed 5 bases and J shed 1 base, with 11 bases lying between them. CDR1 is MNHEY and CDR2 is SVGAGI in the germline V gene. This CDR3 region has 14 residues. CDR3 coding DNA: TGTGCCAGCAGTCTACAGGAGGGCCAAGAGACCCAGTACTTC. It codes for CASSLQEGQETQYF.